The source of this T cell receptor beta chain is a study of T cells after posttransplantation cyclophosphamide. This CDR3 spans 19 amino acids. V trimming: 3 bases; J trimming: 3 bases; junction bases outside the gene matches: 10. Germline loops: CDR1 LGHNA, CDR2 YNFKEQ. TCRdb's copy holds only in-frame clones and misses some; the assay was immunoSEQ multiplex PCR. This repertoire shows approximately 32,000 clones, around nine tenths found once; its top ten account for about 15%. The chain is built from TRBV4-2 and TRBJ2-5, with 16 bases matching TRBD2. The sample was PBMCs. The TCR comes from a woman aged 40 to 55 with a blood cancer, CMV-positive, and with a related stem cell donor. The CDR3 spells CASSHRGLAGGRGEETQYF. As DNA, the CDR3 is TGTGCCAGCAGCCATCGGGGACTAGCGGGGGGGCGAGGGGAAGAGACCCAGTACTTC.